The TCR beta chain under discussion was sequenced for a study of PD-L1 blockade in urothelial cancer (TCRdb year 2017). Notes on the research overall: All patients started therapy in the mid-2010s and received atezolizumab 1,200 mg intravenously every 3 weeks. About 90% of the 29 patients were identified as males with urothelial cancer of bladder origin, and a prior smoking history was reported by 18 of 29 patients. Patients had an ECOG performance status of 0 or 1 and had received between 0 and 3 prior chemotherapy regimens. Blood samples were analyzed at 3 weeks after treatment start (second dose) and at 6 weeks after treatment start. Blood samples yielded a median of about 150,000 T cells and roughly 80,000 unique TCRs, with median clonality approximately 0.08. The study was an exploratory multi-omic analysis of somatic, immune and clinical correlates of response to PD-L1 blockade with atezolizumab in urothelial cancer. Pretreatment tumor samples, along with matched peripheral blood collected serially before and after atezolizumab treatment, underwent TCR sequencing. Durable clinical benefit was defined as progression-free survival longer than 6 months, and TCR features were also tested against progression-free and overall survival. Whole exome sequencing and RNA sequencing of pretreatment tumors were performed alongside TCR sequencing in the same patients. About 10 patients achieved durable clinical benefit and fewer than 25 did not. Pretreatment blood TCR-seq was available for fewer than 30 patients, at least one posttreatment blood collection was obtained for around 25 patients, and tumor TCR-seq was available for around 25 patients.

This clone appeared a few times. Its binding antigen is unknown. One base away there is no much larger clone; base qualities are not given. The sample's time point label is to be understood as: pretreatment peripheral blood. A cohort of around 29 patients with locally advanced or metastatic urothelial carcinoma, treated at Memorial Sloan Kettering on a trial protocol, was included. Peripheral blood mononuclear cells were collected pretreatment and during treatment, at between 1 and 8 total time points per patient. The Qiagen DNeasy Blood extraction kit was used to purify genomic DNA from total PBMCs and tumor samples. PBMCs were collected pretreatment and during treatment, and were isolated and stored as previously described. At the junction V is shortened by 1 base and J by 4 bases, with 7 bases in between. The CDR3 holds 13 amino acids from the cysteine to the phenylalanine. Kept here is only the CDR3 DNA, which spans 39 bases and is read in frame from base 1. CDR1 and CDR2 are read off the germline V gene as SGHVS and FQNEAQ.

Each PCR received spiked-in synthetic TCR analog templates so that absolute template abundance could be estimated from read counts. The immunoSEQ assay was used to amplify TCRbeta CDR3 regions from genomic DNA with bias-controlled V and J gene primers. Rearranged TCRbeta segments were sequenced at approximately 20X coverage. The authors' analysis ran thus. Clustering was used to correct sequencing errors, and CDR3s were annotated against IMGT so that V, D and J genes could be assigned. Downstream analyses used only productive TCRbeta rearrangements and left out out-of-frame or stop-codon sequences. To compute clonality, Shannon entropy was normalized by the log of the number of unique productive sequences and then subtracted from one. Fisher's exact test with Benjamini-Hochberg correction, using a cutoff of adjusted p below 0.01, was how clones that differed between time points or between blood and tumor were identified. Imported from immuneACCESS, the table was reduced by TCRdb to in-frame sequences with V and J called. These copies leave out some clones; in studies compared against another copy, an unresolved V gene accounts for under half, and the cause of the remainder is not known. From that table come the V and J calls and clone size; the DNA was used to work out D and trimming. The sample table contains 85,000 to 100,000 clones; only one count was recorded for around 87% of them. More than 1.5% of the sample belongs to the ten largest clones.

Results and caveats for the whole study, not just this receptor: Small sample size (n ≈ 29) and many exploratory analyses mean the results are intended to be hypothesis-generating. A pretreatment peripheral blood TCR clonality below the median was linked to improved progression-free and overall survival. Greater expansion of tumor-associated TCR clones in peripheral blood 3 weeks after the start of treatment was observed in patients with durable benefit (n of about 21, p = 0.022).

The sample consisted of PBMCs, taken around atezolizumab (anti-PD-L1) treatment. The chain joins TRBV7-8 to TRBJ2-5; TRBD2 is a possible D gene, resting on 5 matching bases. The TCR originated in a man aged 60 to 69 with urothelial cancer. The DNA is TGTGCCAGCAGCTTAGTTGAGGGAGAGACCCAGTACTTC. It translates to CASSLVEGETQYF.